This T cell receptor beta chain originates from a study of cytomegalovirus exposure and HLA in healthy donors. For the study at large: The Caucasian-associated ancestry cluster held roughly 78% of approximately 400 genotyped donors.

Losses at the gene ends were 3 bases for V and 2 bases for J; bases not matched to a gene: 10. This CDR3 region has 16 residues. Germline assignment: CDR1 SGHRS and CDR2 YFSETQ. Primers for the PCR totalled 60 Vbeta and 13 Jbeta. Produced via immunoSEQ multiplex PCR; TCRdb's table is partial and in-frame only. The sample has 60,000 to 75,000 clones; about 60% are singletons. Donors had nominal health at sampling but likely had unrecorded immune exposures. V and J are TRBV5-1 and TRBJ2-7, with 8 bases fitting TRBD1. This sequence was found in a woman aged 50 to 65 in good health and CMV-seronegative. Input material: PBMCs. The CDR3 region has the DNA TGCGCCAGCAGCTCATACGATGAGACAGGGGCCTACGAGCAGTACTTC. Protein sequence: CASSSYDETGAYEQYF. The complete variable domain, with remaining parts taken from reference TRBV5-1 and TRBJ2-7, reads KAGVTQTPRYLIKTRGQQVTLSCSPISGHRSVSWYQQTPGQGLQFLFEYFSETQRNKGNFPGRFSGRQFSNSRSEMNVSTLELGDSALYLCASSSYDETGAYEQYFGPGTRLTVT.